The rows below give T cell receptor beta chains drawn from one sample of a study of T cell changes during pregnancy in multiple sclerosis. Assay used: immunoSEQ multiplex PCR; TCRdb lists only in-frame clones, some missing. This table holds fewer than 70,000 clones, roughly nine tenths found once. The sample consisted of peripheral blood, taken in the first trimester of pregnancy. These receptors came from a female donor with multiple sclerosis, enrolled in a pregnancy study. Each CDR3 is given with its conserved first and last residue. The D gene is left open where the match is weak. Clone size appears in some rows only: once, few, many, or a class for an expanded clone.

TRBJ2-7	.	TRBD1	TRBV18	TGTGCCAGCTCGACGGGGACAGGGGGCGAGTACGAGCAGTACTTC	CASSTGTGGEYEQYF
TRBJ1-1	.	.	TRBV5-1	TGCGCCAGCAGCTCCGACAATTATCAAGCTTTCTTT	CASSSDNYQAFF
TRBJ1-6	once	.	TRBV19	TGTGCCAGTACCATCTCCTATAATTCACCCCTCCACTTT	CASTISYNSPLHF
TRBJ1-2	.	TRBD1	TRBV6-5	TGTGCCAGCAGTTACACAGGGGCTAGCTATGGCTACACCTTC	CASSYTGASYGYTF
TRBJ2-1	.	TRBD1	TRBV5-6	TGTGCCAGCAGCCAGGACAGGGGAAGCTCCTACAATGAGCAGTTCTTC	CASSQDRGSSYNEQFF
TRBJ1-2	.	.	TRBV4-3	TGCGCCAGCAGCCAAGATCGGGACTTTCCCCAATATGGCTACACCTTC	CASSQDRDFPQYGYTF
TRBJ2-2	.	.	TRBV7-9	TGTGCCAGCAGCTCCGGCGAGGGAACCGGGGAGCTGTTTTTT	CASSSGEGTGELFF
TRBJ2-2	.	.	TRBV20-1	TGCAGTGCCCTAGACACCGGGGAGCTGTTTTTT	CSALDTGELFF
TRBJ1-2	.	.	TRBV7-9	TGTGCCAGCAGCCGGGGGGAGCACTATGGCTACACCTTC	CASSRGEHYGYTF
TRBJ1-1	.	TRBD1	TRBV9	TGTGCCAGCAGCGTAGGTGTAAGGTGGGGACAGGGGGCTCCGAACACTGAAGCTTTCTTT	CASSVGVRWGQGAPNTEAFF
TRBJ2-1	.	TRBD1	TRBV6-1	TGTGCCAGCAATTTTTTGACAGGGAACGATGAGCAGTTCTTC	CASNFLTGNDEQFF
TRBJ2-1	.	TRBD1	TRBV5-5	TGTGCCAGCAGCCTTCCGGGACAGAGCTCCTACAATGAGCAGTTCTTC	CASSLPGQSSYNEQFF
TRBJ2-7	.	.	TRBV29-1	TGCAGCGTTGAGGTGGGCCTATACGAGCAGTACTTC	CSVEVGLYEQYF
TRBJ1-2	.	.	TRBV7-2	TGTGCCAGCAGCTCGAATCAGGTCCGCTACACCTTC	CASSSNQVRYTF
TRBJ2-5	.	TRBD2	TRBV5-1	TGCGCCAGCAGCCCACTAGCGGAAGAGACCCAGTACTTC	CASSPLAEETQYF
TRBJ1-1	.	.	TRBV6-5	TGTGCCAGCAGTTACGCCAGGGATTTAGACACTGAAGCTTTCTTT	CASSYARDLDTEAFF
TRBJ2-5	.	TRBD1	TRBV30	TGTGCCTGGAGCCGGGACAGGGCTTCCTCAGGGACCCAGTACTTC	CAWSRDRASSGTQYF
TRBJ1-1	once	.	TRBV27	TGTGCCAGCAGTTTACTCTATACGGGAGGTGAAGCTTTCTTT	CASSLLYTGGEAFF
TRBJ2-1	.	.	TRBV7-2	TGTGCCAGCAGCTTAGACAAGTCCAATGAGCAGTTCTTC	CASSLDKSNEQFF
TRBJ1-1	.	TRBD1	TRBV7-8	TGTGCCAGCAGCCCACAGGGGGGCCTGAACACTGAAGCTTTCTTT	CASSPQGGLNTEAFF
TRBJ2-5	.	.	TRBV11-3	TGTGCCAGCAGCTGGGGGGTCTCTTCCCAAGAGACCCAGTACTTC	CASSWGVSSQETQYF
TRBJ1-1	.	.	TRBV7-9	TGTGCCAGCAGCTTACCCACAGGGAAAGCTTTCTTT	CASSLPTGKAFF
TRBJ1-1	.	TRBD1	TRBV10-1	TGCGCCAGCAGTGAACGGGACAGGGGGCCGGACACTGAAGCTTTCTTT	CASSERDRGPDTEAFF
TRBJ2-7	.	.	TRBV19	TGTGCCAGTAGTCTAAGGGGGGGATCCTACGAGCAGTACTTC	CASSLRGGSYEQYF
TRBJ2-5	.	TRBD1	TRBV4-1	TGCGCCAGCAGCCAATTGACAGGGGTTTACCAAGAGACCCAGTACTTC	CASSQLTGVYQETQYF
TRBJ1-3	few	.	TRBV2	TGTGCCAGCAGGCAATCCGACAGGTCCCCTGGAAACACCATATATTTT	CASRQSDRSPGNTIYF
TRBJ1-1	large	TRBD1	TRBV30	TGTGCCTCGGACAGGGAGCGGTACACTGAAGCTTTCTTT	CASDRERYTEAFF
TRBJ1-2	once	.	TRBV30	TGTGCCTGGATGCCCCGTAGACAGGCACCCCACCAGAACTATGGCTACACCTTC	CAWMPRRQAPHQNYGYTF
TRBJ1-1	.	TRBD1	TRBV5-6	TGTGCCAGCAGCTTGGCCATGGGACAGGGGTTTAACACTGAAGCTTTCTTT	CASSLAMGQGFNTEAFF
TRBJ1-4	.	.	TRBV6-5	TGTGCCAGCAGTTACTCGATCCAGCGAGATAATGAAAAACTGTTTTTT	CASSYSIQRDNEKLFF
TRBJ1-1	.	.	TRBV28	TGTGCCAGCAGCACACCCCACGCGGGGGGAAACACTGAAGCTTTCTTT	CASSTPHAGGNTEAFF
TRBJ2-7	.	TRBD1	TRBV2	TGTGCCAGCAGGCCAGGGGGCTACGAGCAGTACTTC	CASRPGGYEQYF
TRBJ2-3	once	TRBD2	TRBV2	TGTGCCAGCAGTCGCCGTAGCGGGAGGGGGGGCACAGATACGCAGTATTTT	CASSRRSGRGGTDTQYF
TRBJ2-3	.	TRBD2	TRBV9	TGTGCCAGCAGCGTTTTAGCGGGCCCAAGCACAGATACGCAGTATTTT	CASSVLAGPSTDTQYF
TRBJ2-7	.	.	TRBV5-1	TGCGCCAGCAGCGCCGGGTCCTACGAGCAGTACTTC	CASSAGSYEQYF
TRBJ2-5	.	TRBD2	TRBV5-1	TGCGCCAGCAGCTTGGGTCTAGCGGGGGGGCCGGGAGAGACCCAGTACTTC	CASSLGLAGGPGETQYF
TRBJ1-4	once	.	TRBV27	TGTGCCAGCAGTCCCCTGGGCGTGTTAAATGAAAAACTGTTTTTT	CASSPLGVLNEKLFF